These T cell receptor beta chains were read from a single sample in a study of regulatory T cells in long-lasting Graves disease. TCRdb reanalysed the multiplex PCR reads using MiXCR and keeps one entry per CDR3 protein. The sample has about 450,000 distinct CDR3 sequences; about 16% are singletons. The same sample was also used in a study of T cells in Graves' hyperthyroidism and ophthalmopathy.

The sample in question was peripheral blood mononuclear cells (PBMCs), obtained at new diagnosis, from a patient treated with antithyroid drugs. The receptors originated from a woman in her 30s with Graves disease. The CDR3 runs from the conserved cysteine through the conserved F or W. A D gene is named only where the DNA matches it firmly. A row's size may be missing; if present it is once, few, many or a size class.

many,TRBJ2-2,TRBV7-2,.,CASSRNTGTSNTGELFF
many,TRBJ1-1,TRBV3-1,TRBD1,CASSLRTGRNTEAFF
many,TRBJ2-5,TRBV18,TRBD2,CASSPTSAETQYF
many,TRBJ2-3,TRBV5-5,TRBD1,CASSQQGQGTQYF
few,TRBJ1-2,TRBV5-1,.,CASRHETGRYGYTF
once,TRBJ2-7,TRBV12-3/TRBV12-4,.,CASSFRTQYEQYF
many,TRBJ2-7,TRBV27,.,CASSLSLGSYEQYF
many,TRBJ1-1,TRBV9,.,CASSVVASIMNTEAFF
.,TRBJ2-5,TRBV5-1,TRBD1,CASSGQGPLETQYF
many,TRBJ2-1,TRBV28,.,CASSWGQQEQFF
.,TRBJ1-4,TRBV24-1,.,CATSEPDRPLTNEKLFF
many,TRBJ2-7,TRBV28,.,CASSHPGYEQYF
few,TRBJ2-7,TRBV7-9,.,CASSLQQGNEQYF
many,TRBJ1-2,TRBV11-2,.,CASSLEISSPNYGYTF
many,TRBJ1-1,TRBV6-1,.,CASSKAGDLNTEAFF
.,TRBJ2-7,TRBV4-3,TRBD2,CASSQEAGTTQAYEQYF
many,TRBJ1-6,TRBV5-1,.,CASSYKGPTPDNNSPLHF
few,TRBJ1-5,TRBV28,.,CASSFLWDSNQPQHF
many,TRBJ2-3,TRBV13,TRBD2,CASSSIAGLTDTQYF
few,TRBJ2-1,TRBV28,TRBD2,CAGRIAGSSYDEQFF
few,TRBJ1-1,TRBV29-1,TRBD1,CSAQGAMNTEAFF
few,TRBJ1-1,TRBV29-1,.,CSVDVALTEAFF
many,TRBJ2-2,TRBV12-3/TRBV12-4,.,CASSLTRLVNTGELFF
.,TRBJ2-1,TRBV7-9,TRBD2,CASSVAGLTVNEQFF
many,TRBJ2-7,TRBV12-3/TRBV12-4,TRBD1,CASSPMDRGSSLAYEQYF
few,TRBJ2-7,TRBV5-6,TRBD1,CASSYTGGAFSYEQYF
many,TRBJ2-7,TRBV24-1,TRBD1,CATSDQDRGQDEQYF
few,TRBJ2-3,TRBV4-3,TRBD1,CASSPRQGEDTQYF
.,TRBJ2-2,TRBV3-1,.,CASSNWDLNTGELFF
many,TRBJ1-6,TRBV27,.,CASSLSIAAPLHF
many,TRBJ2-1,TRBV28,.,CASSSPGPKSSYNEQFF
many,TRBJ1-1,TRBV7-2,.,CASSLLTENTEAFF
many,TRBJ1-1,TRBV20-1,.,CSETWGAEAFF
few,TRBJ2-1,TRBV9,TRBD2,CASSVGTSGRNEQFF
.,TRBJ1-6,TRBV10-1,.,CASVTGPIGSYNSPLHF
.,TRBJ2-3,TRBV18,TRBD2,CVSSSTSGSTDTQYF
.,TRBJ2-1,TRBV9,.,CASSVALSLHEQFF
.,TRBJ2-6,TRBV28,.,CASSPQVSYSGANVLTF